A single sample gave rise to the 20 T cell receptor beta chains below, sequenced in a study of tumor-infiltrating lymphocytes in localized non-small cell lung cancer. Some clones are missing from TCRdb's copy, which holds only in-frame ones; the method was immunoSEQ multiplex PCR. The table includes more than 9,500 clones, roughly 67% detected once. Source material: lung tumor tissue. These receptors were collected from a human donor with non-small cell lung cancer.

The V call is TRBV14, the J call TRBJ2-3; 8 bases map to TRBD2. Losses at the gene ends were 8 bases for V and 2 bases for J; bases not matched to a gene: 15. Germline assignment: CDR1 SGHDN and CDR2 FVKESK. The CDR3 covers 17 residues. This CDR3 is CASRKTGGGRSTDTQYF. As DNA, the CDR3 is TGTGCCAGCCGAAAGACCGGAGGCGGGAGGTCCACAGATACGCAGTATTTT.

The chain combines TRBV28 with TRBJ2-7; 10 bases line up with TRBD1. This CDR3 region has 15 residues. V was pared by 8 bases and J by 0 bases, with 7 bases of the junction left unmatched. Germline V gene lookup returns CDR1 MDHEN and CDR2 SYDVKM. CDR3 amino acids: CASGGGTGASYEQYF. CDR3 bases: TGTGCCAGCGGGGGGGGGACAGGGGCCTCCTACGAGCAGTACTTC.

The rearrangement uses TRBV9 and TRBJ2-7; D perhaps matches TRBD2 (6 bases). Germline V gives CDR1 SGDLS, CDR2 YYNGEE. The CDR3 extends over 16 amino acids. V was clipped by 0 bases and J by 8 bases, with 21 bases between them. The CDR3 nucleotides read TGTGCCAGCAGCGTAGACTTGGCGGGGACGCTCGGGCAGCAGTACTTC. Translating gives CASSVDLAGTLGQQYF.

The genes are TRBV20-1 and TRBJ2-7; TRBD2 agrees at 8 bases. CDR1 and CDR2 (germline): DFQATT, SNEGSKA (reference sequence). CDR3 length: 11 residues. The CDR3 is CSSRGRYEQYF. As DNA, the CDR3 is TGCAGCTCCCGCGGGAGGTACGAGCAGTACTTC.

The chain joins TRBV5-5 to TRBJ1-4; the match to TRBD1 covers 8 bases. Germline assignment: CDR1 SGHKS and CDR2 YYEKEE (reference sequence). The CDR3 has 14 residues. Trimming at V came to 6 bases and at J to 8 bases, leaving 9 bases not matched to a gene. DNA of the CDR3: TGTGCCAGCACCCCCGGACAGGGCCGGGAAAAACTGTTTTTT. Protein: CASTPGQGREKLFF.

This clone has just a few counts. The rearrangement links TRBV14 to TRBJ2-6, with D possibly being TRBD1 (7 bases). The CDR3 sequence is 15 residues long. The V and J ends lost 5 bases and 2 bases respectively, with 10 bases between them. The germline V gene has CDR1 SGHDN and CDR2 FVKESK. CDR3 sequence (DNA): TGTGCCAGCAGCGACAGGGAGGCTGGGGCCAACGTCCTGACTTTC. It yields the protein CASSDREAGANVLTF.

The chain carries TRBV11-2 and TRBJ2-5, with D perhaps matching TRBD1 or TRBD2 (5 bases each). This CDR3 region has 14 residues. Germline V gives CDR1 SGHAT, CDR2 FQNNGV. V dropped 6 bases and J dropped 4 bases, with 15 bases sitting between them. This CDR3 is CASSTSGHRETQYF. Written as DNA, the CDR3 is TGTGCCAGCAGTACCTCGGGGCATAGAGAGACCCAGTACTTC. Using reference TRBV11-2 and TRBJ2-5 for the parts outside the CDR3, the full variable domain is EAGVAQSPRYKIIEKRQSVAFWCNPISGHATLYWYQQILGQGPKLLIQFQNNGVVDDSQLPKDRFSAERLKGVDSTLKIQPAKLEDSAVYLCASSTSGHRETQYFGPGTRLLVL.

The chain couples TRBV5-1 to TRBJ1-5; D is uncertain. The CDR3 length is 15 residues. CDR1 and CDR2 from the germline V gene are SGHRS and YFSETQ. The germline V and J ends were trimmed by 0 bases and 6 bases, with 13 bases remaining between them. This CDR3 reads CASSLAGEVLQPQHF. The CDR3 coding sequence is TGCGCCAGCAGCTTGGCGGGCGAGGTGCTTCAGCCCCAGCATTTT.

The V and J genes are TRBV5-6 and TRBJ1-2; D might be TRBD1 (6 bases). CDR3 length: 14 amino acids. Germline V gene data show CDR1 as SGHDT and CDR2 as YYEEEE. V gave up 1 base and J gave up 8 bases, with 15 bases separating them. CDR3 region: CASSLRGSLGGYTF. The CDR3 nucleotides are TGTGCCAGCAGCTTGAGGGGGTCCCTGGGCGGCTACACCTTC.

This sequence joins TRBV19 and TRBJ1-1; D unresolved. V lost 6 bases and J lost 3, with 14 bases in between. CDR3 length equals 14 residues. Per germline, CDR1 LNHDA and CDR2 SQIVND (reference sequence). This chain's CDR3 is CASRSVGRDTEAFF. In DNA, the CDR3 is TGTGCCAGTAGGTCGGTGGGAAGGGACACTGAAGCTTTCTTT.

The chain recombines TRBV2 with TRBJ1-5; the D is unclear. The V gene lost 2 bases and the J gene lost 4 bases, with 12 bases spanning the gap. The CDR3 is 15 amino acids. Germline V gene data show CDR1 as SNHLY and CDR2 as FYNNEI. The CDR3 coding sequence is TGTGCCAGCAGTGAAATAAATAGCGGAAATCAGCCCCAGCATTTT. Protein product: CASSEINSGNQPQHF.

The CDR3 nucleotides are TGTGCCAGCAGTTACGAGCGGGGAAGCAATCAGCCCCAGCATTTT. It yields the protein CASSYERGSNQPQHF. The chain has TRBV6-6 and TRBJ1-5; no clear D. The CDR3 contains 15 residues. V dropped 2 bases and J dropped 1 base, with 9 bases sitting between them. CDR1 and CDR2 from the germline V gene are MNHNY and SVGAGI (reference sequence).

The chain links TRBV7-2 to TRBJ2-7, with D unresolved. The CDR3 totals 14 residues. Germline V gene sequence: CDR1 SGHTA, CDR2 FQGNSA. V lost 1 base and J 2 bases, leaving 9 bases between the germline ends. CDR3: CASSLGSIAYEQYF. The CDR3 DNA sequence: TGTGCCAGCAGCTTAGGTTCCATCGCCTACGAGCAGTACTTC.

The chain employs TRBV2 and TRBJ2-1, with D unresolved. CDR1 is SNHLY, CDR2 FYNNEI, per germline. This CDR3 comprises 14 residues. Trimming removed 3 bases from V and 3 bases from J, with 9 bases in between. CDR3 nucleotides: TGTGCCAGCAGTGAGTTGTCAGGCTACAATGAGCAGTTCTTC. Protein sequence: CASSELSGYNEQFF.

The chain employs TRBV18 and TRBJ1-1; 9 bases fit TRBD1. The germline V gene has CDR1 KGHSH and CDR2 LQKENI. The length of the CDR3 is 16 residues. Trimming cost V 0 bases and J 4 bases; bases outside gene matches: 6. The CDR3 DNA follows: TGTGCCAGCTCACCACCGTCGGGACAGGGCGGCACTGAAGCTTTCTTT. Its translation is CASSPPSGQGGTEAFF.

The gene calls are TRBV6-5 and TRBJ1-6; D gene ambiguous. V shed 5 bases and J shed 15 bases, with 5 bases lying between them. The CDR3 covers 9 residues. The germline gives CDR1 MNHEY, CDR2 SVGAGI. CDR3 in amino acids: CASSEFLHF. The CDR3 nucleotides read TGTGCCAGCAGTGAATTCCTCCACTTT.

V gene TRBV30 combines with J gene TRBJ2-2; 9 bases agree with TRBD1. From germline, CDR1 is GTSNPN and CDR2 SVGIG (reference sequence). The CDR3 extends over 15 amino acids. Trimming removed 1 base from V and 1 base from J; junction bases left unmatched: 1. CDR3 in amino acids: CAWSAGQGNTGELFF. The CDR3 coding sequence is TGTGCCTGGAGTGCGGGACAGGGGAACACCGGGGAGCTGTTTTTT.

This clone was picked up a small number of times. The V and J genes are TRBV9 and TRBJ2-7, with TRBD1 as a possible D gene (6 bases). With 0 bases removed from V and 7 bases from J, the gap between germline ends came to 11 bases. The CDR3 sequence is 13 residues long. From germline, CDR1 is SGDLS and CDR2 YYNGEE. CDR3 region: CASSVGQAEEQYF. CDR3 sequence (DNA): TGTGCCAGCAGCGTAGGACAGGCGGAGGAGCAGTACTTC.

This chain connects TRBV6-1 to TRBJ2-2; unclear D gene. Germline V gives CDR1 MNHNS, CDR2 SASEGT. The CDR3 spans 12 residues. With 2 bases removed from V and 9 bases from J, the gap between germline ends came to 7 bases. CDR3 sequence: CASSELLRELFF. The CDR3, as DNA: TGTGCCAGCAGTGAATTGCTCAGGGAGCTGTTTTTT.

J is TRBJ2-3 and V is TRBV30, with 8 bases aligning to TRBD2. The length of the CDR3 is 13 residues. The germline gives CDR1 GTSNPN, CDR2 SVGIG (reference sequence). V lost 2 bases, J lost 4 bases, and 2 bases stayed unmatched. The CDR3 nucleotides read TGTGCCTGGAGTTCTAGCGGGCCAGATACGCAGTATTTT. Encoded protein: CAWSSSGPDTQYF.